This is a list of T cell receptor beta chains from one sample in a study of T cells in localized non-small cell lung cancer. The method was immunoSEQ multiplex PCR; TCRdb's version includes in-frame clones alone and lacks a portion of them. The data contain around 35,000 clones, roughly 93% of them singletons. The material was peripheral blood, obtained before any cancer treatment. Every receptor here comes from a female donor aged 60 or older with stage I lung adenocarcinoma. CDR3s leave out the opening cysteine and the closing phenylalanine or tryptophan.

TRBJ2-4	TRBV30	AWNRVGRVAKNIQY
TRBJ1-2	TRBV18	ASSPGGQGAYGYT
TRBJ2-2	TRBV11-3	ASSFGGSGELF
TRBJ1-2	TRBV6-5	ASSYTGDGYT
TRBJ2-3	TRBV7-2	ASSLGLRTDTQY
TRBJ2-6	TRBV21-1	ASATACSGANVLT
TRBJ1-1	TRBV7-8	ASSSGRVGSKNTEAF
TRBJ1-1	TRBV7-6	ASSPGAGANTEAF
TRBJ1-2	TRBV19	ASRTAEANYGYT
TRBJ1-5	TRBV6-6	ASSYSDSPSNQPQH
TRBJ1-4	TRBV2	ASRKYATNEKLF